This T cell receptor (beta chain) stems from a study of CD8 T cells in Susac syndrome. The RNA input was roughly 0.5 to 1 ug, and it was reverse transcribed with random hexamers. TCRdb independently ran MiXCR on the immunoSEQ multiplex PCR reads; one entry per CDR3 protein. The sample lists more than 150,000 distinct CDR3 sequences, roughly 95% occurring once. The ends lost 4 bases at V and 7 bases at J; junction bases unmatched: 6. The CDR3 covers 14 residues. The TCR comes from a human donor with multiple sclerosis. The rearrangement joins TRBV12-3 or TRBV12-4 to TRBJ1-5; 8 bases are shared with TRBD1. Source material: CD8+ T cells from PBMCs. The CDR3 DNA sequence: TGTGCCAGCAGTTCCGGACAGGGTTGGCAGCCCCAGCATTTT. This encodes CASSSGQGWQPQHF.